One and the same sample provided the 23 T cell receptor beta chains below, sequenced in a study of blood T cell repertoires in COVID-19. Assay: immunoSEQ multiplex PCR; the TCRdb copy retains only in-frame clones and omits some. Of roughly 8,200 clones in the sample, less than 85% were seen once. The sample was peripheral blood. The receptors were sampled from a human donor with active COVID-19. The donor label of this sample is uncertain.

The chain combines TRBV29-1 with TRBJ2-7; 10 nucleotides agree with TRBD1. The V and J ends lost 4 bases and 2 bases, in that order; junction bases with no gene match: 8. This CDR3 region has 15 residues. Looked up from germline, CDR1 is SQVTM and CDR2 is ANQGSEA. The CDR3 sequence: CSVAVPDRGTYEQYF. CDR3 bases: TGCAGCGTTGCAGTCCCGGACAGGGGGACCTACGAGCAGTACTTC.

This clone occurred once. The chain links TRBV28 to TRBJ2-2, with D perhaps matching TRBD1 (5 bases). CDR3 length equals 15 residues. From germline, CDR1 is MDHEN and CDR2 SYDVKM. V gave up 11 bases and J gave up 0 bases, with 16 bases separating them. The CDR3 sequence: CASSRFRANTGELFF. DNA for the CDR3: TGTGCCTCCAGCAGGTTCAGGGCGAACACCGGGGAGCTGTTTTTT. The full variable domain, its missing parts supplied by reference TRBV28 and TRBJ2-2, is DVKVTQSSRYLVKRTGEKVFLECVQDMDHENMFWYRQDPGLGLRLIYFSYDVKMKEKGDIPEGYSVSREKKERFSLILESASTNQTSMYLCASSRFRANTGELFFGEGSRLTVL.

The rearrangement uses TRBV24-1 and TRBJ2-5; perhaps TRBD1 as D (6 bases). Trimming pared 0 bases from V and 2 bases from J, leaving 18 bases between. There are 18 residues in the CDR3. In germline, CDR1 is KGHDR, CDR2 SFDVKD. The CDR3 DNA reads as TGTGCCACCAGTGATTTGCGCCAGGGGTCGCGGTTACAAGAGACCCAGTACTTC. It codes for CATSDLRQGSRLQETQYF.

The chain is built from TRBV7-8 and TRBJ2-7; the D is unclear. The germline V and J ends were trimmed by 1 base and 0 bases, with 10 bases remaining between them. The germline CDR1 and CDR2 sequences are SGHVS and FQNEAQ. This CDR3 region has 15 residues. CDR3 protein: CASSLGWSRSYEQYF. CDR3 DNA sequence: TGTGCCAGCAGCTTAGGATGGTCGCGCTCCTACGAGCAGTACTTC. The variable domain in full, with the rest retrieved from reference TRBV7-8 and TRBJ2-7, is GAGVSQSPRYKVAKRGQDVALRCDPISGHVSLFWYQQALGQGPEFLTYFQNEAQLDKSGLPSDRFFAERPEGSVSTLKIQRTQQEDSAVYLCASSLGWSRSYEQYFGPGTRLTVT.

This clone has more than one count but fewer than ten. The chain combines TRBV7-8 with TRBJ2-1, with D possibly TRBD2 on 5 matching bases. Trimming took off 5 bases at V and 10 bases at J, with 12 bases between the two ends. The CDR3 totals 12 residues. Germline CDR1 SGHVS, CDR2 FQNEAQ. The CDR3 here is CASSATLAEQFF. CDR3 bases: TGTGCCAGCAGCGCGACGTTAGCGGAGCAGTTCTTC.

J is TRBJ2-3 and V is TRBV7-3, with 8 bases fitting TRBD2. V trimming: 1 base; J trimming: 0 bases; junction bases outside the gene matches: 3. Germline values: CDR1 SGHTA, CDR2 FQGTGA. The CDR3 runs to 16 residues. The chain's CDR3 is CASSLNPSGSTDTQYF. DNA of the CDR3: TGTGCCAGCAGCTTAAATCCTAGCGGGAGCACAGATACGCAGTATTTT.

On this clone: Germline and junction disagree at one end, which may indicate a read error. V is TRBV28 and J is TRBJ2-5; TRBD1 matches at 7 bases. From germline, CDR1 is MDHEN and CDR2 SYDVKM. The CDR3 consists of 15 residues. Here the CDR3 DNA reads TGTGCCAGCAGTCTATGGACAGGTCTGTGGGAGACCCAGTACTTC. The encoded protein is CASSLWTGLWETQYF.

This clone was seen a handful of times. The chain has TRBV9 and TRBJ2-1; 8 nucleotides agree with TRBD2. The CDR3 has 15 amino acids. V trimming: 0 bases; J trimming: 6 bases; junction bases outside the gene matches: 5. Germline CDR1 is SGDLS and CDR2 is YYNGEE. The CDR3 sequence is CASSVGAGDVNEQFF. CDR3 coding DNA: TGTGCCAGCAGCGTAGGAGCGGGAGACGTCAATGAGCAGTTCTTC.

The chain links TRBV6-2 or TRBV6-3 to TRBJ2-2; D not resolved. The CDR3 is made up of 16 amino acids. Germline V gene data show CDR1 as MNHEY and CDR2 as SVGEGT. Trimming removed 0 bases from V and 0 bases from J, with 8 bases in between. CDR3 DNA: TGTGCCAGCAGTTACTCGAGGCGGACGAACACCGGGGAGCTGTTTTTT. It codes for CASSYSRRTNTGELFF.

The rearrangement uses TRBV5-4 and TRBJ2-6; 8 nucleotides line up with TRBD1. Germline CDR1 and CDR2: SGHNT and YYREEE (reference sequence). V shed 4 bases and J 4 bases; nucleotides not matched to a gene: 7. The CDR3 consists of 16 residues. The DNA of the CDR3 is TGTGCCAGCAGCCTCCGGACAGGGACAGGGGCCAACGTCCTGACTTTC. It yields the protein CASSLRTGTGANVLTF.

J is TRBJ2-7 and V is TRBV3-1 (or the pseudogene TRBV3-2), with 10 bases identical to TRBD2. The germline V gene has CDR1 LGHDT and CDR2 YNNKEL (reference sequence). With 0 bases clipped from V and 7 bases from J, the junction kept 6 bases outside the gene matches. This CDR3 has 15 amino acids. CDR3 sequence reads: CASSQDLAGGGEQYF. The CDR3 region has the DNA TGTGCCAGCAGCCAAGATTTAGCGGGAGGTGGGGAGCAGTACTTC.

The CDR3 sequence is CASSSGTSVNTGELFF. The CDR3 nucleotides read TGTGCCAGCAGCTCCGGGACTAGCGTCAACACCGGGGAGCTGTTTTTT. The V gene is TRBV7-2, the J gene TRBJ2-2; 10 nucleotides match TRBD2. CDR3 length: 16 amino acids. Germline trimming cut 4 bases from V and 2 bases from J; bases unmatched to any gene: 4. CDR1 is SGHTA, CDR2 FQGNSA, per germline.

The V gene is TRBV2, the J gene TRBJ2-7, with 11 nucleotides matching TRBD1. CDR1 SNHLY and CDR2 FYNNEI come from the germline V gene. This CDR3 has 18 amino acids. The ends lost 3 bases at V and 4 bases at J; junction bases unmatched: 14. The CDR3 loop reads CASSDPRERTGGVYEQYF. Here the CDR3 DNA reads TGTGCCAGCAGTGATCCGAGAGAAAGGACAGGGGGCGTATACGAGCAGTACTTC.

The genes are TRBV15 and TRBJ1-1, with D uncertain. Germline loops: CDR1 LNHNV, CDR2 YYDKDF (reference sequence). CDR3 length equals 14 residues. The V gene lost 0 bases and the J gene lost 1 base, with 6 bases spanning the gap. CDR3 protein: CATSRDRANTEAFF. The CDR3 DNA follows: TGTGCCACCAGCAGAGATCGAGCGAACACTGAAGCTTTCTTT. Variable domain in full (rest from reference TRBV15 and TRBJ1-1): DAMVIQNPRYQVTQFGKPVTLSCSQTLNHNVMYWYQQKSSQAPKLLFHYYDKDFNNEADTPDNFQSRRPNTSFCFLDIRSPGLGDTAMYLCATSRDRANTEAFFGQGTRLTVV.

The chain carries TRBV6-6 and TRBJ2-7; tentative D call: TRBD2 (5 bases). CDR1 is MNHNY and CDR2 is SVGAGI in the germline V gene (reference sequence). V was shortened by 2 bases and J by 4 bases, with 6 bases between the two germline ends. The CDR3 consists of 12 residues. This chain's CDR3 is CASSYKRYEQYF. CDR3 nucleotides: TGTGCCAGCAGTTACAAGCGGTACGAGCAGTACTTC.

The chain couples TRBV18 to TRBJ2-3; 8 bases agree with TRBD2. Unmatched junction bases numbered 6, after V lost 3 bases and J lost 1 base. Germline CDR1 and CDR2: KGHSH and LQKENI. This CDR3 contains 16 residues. CDR3 DNA sequence: TGTGCCAGCTCACCGGGACTAGGGTCTGGCACAGATACGCAGTATTTT. Translation: CASSPGLGSGTDTQYF.

In its sample, this clone is medium-sized. The gene calls are TRBV5-6 and TRBJ2-7; 7 bases are a match to TRBD2. This CDR3 region has 12 residues. The germline V gene has CDR1 SGHDT and CDR2 YYEEEE. The trim removed 1 base at V and 7 bases at J, leaving 2 bases unmatched. The CDR3 is CASSLYGREQYF. The DNA of the CDR3 is TGTGCCAGCAGCTTGTACGGGAGGGAGCAGTACTTC.

The chain couples TRBV27 to TRBJ1-2, with 7 bases fitting TRBD1. This CDR3 is built from 15 residues. Germline trimming cut 7 bases from V and 6 bases from J; bases unmatched to any gene: 14. Germline CDR1 reads MNHEY; CDR2 reads SMNVEV (reference sequence). The CDR3, as DNA: TGTGCCAGCACCTCTGTCGACAGGGTTTACAATGGCTACACCTTC. Encoded protein: CASTSVDRVYNGYTF.

The chain links TRBV6-2 or TRBV6-3 to TRBJ2-1; 9 bases fit TRBD2. The V gene's germline CDR1 is MNHEY and CDR2 SVGEGT. V dropped 0 bases and J dropped 8; count of bases not matched to a gene: 5. This CDR3 has 15 residues. The CDR3 bases are TGTGCCAGCAGTTACTCTCCTAGCGGGACCGATGAGCAGTTCTTC. The encoded protein is CASSYSPSGTDEQFF.

The CDR3 is CASSALSGRAYNEQFF. The CDR3 DNA reads as TGTGCCAGCTCAGCCCTTAGCGGGAGAGCCTACAATGAGCAGTTCTTC. The chain employs TRBV18 and TRBJ2-1, with 9 bases matching TRBD2. The CDR3 is made up of 16 amino acids. After removal of 5 bases from V and 2 bases from J, the junction contained 7 bases not matched to a gene. The germline CDR1 and CDR2 sequences are KGHSH and LQKENI.

The chain is built from TRBV25-1 and TRBJ1-2; 11 bases map to TRBD1. V lost 6 bases, J lost 7 bases, and 7 bases stayed unmatched. Germline CDR1 is MGHDK and CDR2 is SYGVNS. The length of the CDR3 is 14 residues. For the CDR3, the DNA is TGTGCCAGCAGCATAGGACAGGGGGCGTTTGGCTACACCTTC. Translation: CASSIGQGAFGYTF.

This clone was recorded a few times. V gene TRBV4-1 combines with J gene TRBJ1-5; the D gene is possibly TRBD1 (5 bases). CDR3 size: 13 residues. Per germline, CDR1 MGHRA and CDR2 YSYEKL. V shed 5 bases and J shed 10 bases, with 15 bases lying between them. The CDR3 spells CASSGVGATPQHF. The CDR3 DNA follows: TGCGCCAGCAGCGGGGTAGGGGCCACTCCCCAGCATTTT.

This clone has just a few counts. This chain links TRBV3-1 (or the pseudogene TRBV3-2) with TRBJ1-6, with D unresolved. Trimming removed 1 base from V and 5 bases from J, with 6 bases in between. This CDR3 contains 14 residues. The germline V gene encodes CDR1 LGHDT and CDR2 YNNKEL (reference sequence). DNA of the CDR3: TGTGCCAGCAGCCAAGGACACAATAATTCACCCCTCCACTTT. It encodes CASSQGHNNSPLHF.